This T cell receptor (beta chain) was identified in a study of vaccination and CD4 T cells after COVID-19. In the case of this clonotype: Its antigen is not identified.

This sample's treatment: roughly nine-day PBMC culture with coronavirus spike peptide pools or control peptides (ViraFEST assay). Trimming removed 0 bases from V and 3 bases from J, with 8 bases in between. The CDR3 extends over 14 amino acids. CDR1 is LNHNV, CDR2 YYDKDF, per germline (reference sequence). Once obtained from cultured CD4+ T cells, the DNA was sequenced using the Oncomine TCR Beta short-read assay. MiXCR, applied by TCRdb to the PCR reads, yields one record per CDR3 protein. The sample records several thousand distinct CDR3 sequences, 71% being singletons. The TCR sequence derives from a human donor who had recovered from COVID-19. This chain uses TRBV15 with TRBJ2-5; D not certain. Material: CD4+ T cells from blood, cultured in vitro. CDR3 nucleotide sequence: TGTGCCACCAGCAGAGATTTCCAAGAAGAGACCCAGTACTTC. Translated, it gives CATSRDFQEETQYF.